The 20 T cell receptor beta chains below all came from one sample that was sequenced in a study of T cell responses to AZD1222 COVID-19 vaccine. TCRdb's table, derived via immunoSEQ multiplex PCR, lists solely in-frame clones and lacks some. This sample carries tens of thousands of clones, roughly nine tenths of them seen once, and the ten largest clones take about 9.6%. The sample consisted of peripheral blood, taken 28 days after the second AZD1222 dose. The receptors stem from an adult who received the AZD1222 COVID-19 vaccine.

The J gene is TRBJ2-3, the V gene TRBV19; tentatively, D is TRBD1 (5 bases). This CDR3 comprises 17 residues. CDR1 and CDR2 (germline): LNHDA, SQIVND (reference sequence). V lost 2 bases and J lost 0, with 15 bases in between. This CDR3 is CASSIFQGITSTDTQYF. The CDR3 nucleotides read TGTGCCAGTAGTATATTCCAGGGAATTACTAGCACAGATACGCAGTATTTT.

The chain is built from TRBV24-1 and TRBJ2-2; D not resolved. The germline V gene encodes CDR1 KGHDR and CDR2 SFDVKD. The CDR3 consists of 14 residues. Trimming removed 4 bases from V and 5 bases from J, with 10 bases in between. This chain's CDR3 is CATSDRGSTGELFF. CDR3 nucleotides: TGTGCCACCAGTGACCGTGGTAGTACCGGGGAGCTGTTTTTT.

The chain recombines TRBV9 with TRBJ1-4; maybe TRBD1 (5 bases). This CDR3 contains 15 residues. CDR1 and CDR2 from the germline V gene are SGDLS and YYNGEE. V was trimmed by 1 base and J by 11 bases, leaving 18 bases between them. The CDR3 spells CASSVSGDGIFKLFF. CDR3 sequence (DNA): TGTGCCAGCAGCGTAAGCGGGGACGGGATTTTTAAACTGTTTTTT. The full variable domain, its missing parts supplied by reference TRBV9 and TRBJ1-4, is DSGVTQTPKHLITATGQRVTLRCSPRSGDLSVYWYQQSLDQGLQFLIQYYNGEERAKGNILERFSAQQFPDLHSELNLSSLELGDSALYFCASSVSGDGIFKLFFGSGTQLSVL.

This clone was detected a few times. This chain links TRBV11-2 with TRBJ2-7, with a possible D match to TRBD2 (7 bases). The germline V gene has CDR1 SGHAT and CDR2 FQNNGV. Trimming removed 4 bases at V and 9 bases at J, with 25 bases between. This CDR3 comprises 16 residues. CDR3 loop: CASSSRDLGGVFGQYF. The CDR3 region has the DNA TGTGCCAGCAGCTCAAGGGACTTAGGGGGGGTCTTCGGGCAGTACTTC.

The J gene is TRBJ2-1, the V gene TRBV29-1; D unclear. The CDR3 contains 12 residues. Germline V gene data show CDR1 as SQVTM and CDR2 as ANQGSEA. The ends were cut back, 4 bases at V and 1 base at J, with 5 bases in the middle. CDR3 bases: TGCAGCGTTGGCCGATCCTACAATGAGCAGTTCTTC. Translating it yields CSVGRSYNEQFF.

This clone occurred once. The gene calls are TRBV10-1 and TRBJ1-3, with 7 positions matching TRBD1. The germline V gene encodes CDR1 WNHNN and CDR2 SYGVQD (reference sequence). There are 14 residues in the CDR3. Trimming cost V 6 bases and J 1 base; bases outside gene matches: 3. DNA for the CDR3: TGCGCCAGCAGGGGACAGTGGTCTGGAAACACCATATATTTT. Residues: CASRGQWSGNTIYF.

The chain employs TRBV11-3 and TRBJ1-6; no definite D call. V lost 6 bases to trimming and J lost 8 bases, with 17 bases between them. This CDR3 spans 15 amino acids. Germline CDR1 and CDR2: SGHNT and YENEEA. CDR3 residues: CASSSGWGAYSPLHF. The CDR3 DNA is TGTGCCAGCAGTTCGGGATGGGGTGCTTATTCACCCCTCCACTTT.

This chain links TRBV30 with TRBJ2-7; 12 nucleotides line up with TRBD1. The CDR3 totals 15 residues. CDR1 GTSNPN and CDR2 SVGIG come from the germline V gene (reference sequence). With V trimmed by 0 bases and J by 6 bases, 6 bases remained unmatched. CDR3 DNA: TGTGCCTGGAGTGTAGTGGGACAGGGGGCCCGCGAGCAGTACTTC. This sequence encodes CAWSVVGQGAREQYF.

This chain connects TRBV5-4 to TRBJ1-1; D unresolved. Trimming removed 2 bases from V and 3 bases from J, with 11 bases in between. The CDR3 has 14 amino acids. The germline V gene encodes CDR1 SGHNT and CDR2 YYREEE (reference sequence). The CDR3 protein is CASSFGPGDTEAFF. The DNA of the CDR3 is TGTGCCAGCAGCTTCGGACCTGGGGACACTGAAGCTTTCTTT.

The chain recombines TRBV19 with TRBJ1-5; 7 bases align to TRBD1. The CDR3 consists of 16 residues. J lost 5 bases, V lost 5 bases, and 12 bases had no gene match. Germline CDR1 is LNHDA and CDR2 is SQIVND (reference sequence). CDR3 in amino acids: CASSERQGRGYQPQHF. The CDR3 coding sequence is TGTGCCAGTAGTGAAAGACAGGGTCGGGGGTATCAGCCCCAGCATTTT.

The chain is built from TRBV6-1 and TRBJ1-1; weak D call: TRBD1 (6 bases). CDR1 is MNHNS and CDR2 is SASEGT in the germline V gene. V lost 2 bases to trimming and J lost 5 bases, with 15 bases between them. CDR3 length: 15 amino acids. CDR3 loop: CASSERWGAGTEAFF. The CDR3 DNA sequence: TGTGCCAGCAGTGAACGGTGGGGGGCGGGTACTGAAGCTTTCTTT.

The chain carries TRBV6-2 or TRBV6-3 and TRBJ2-2; possibly TRBD2 for D (5 bases). The CDR3 length is 13 residues. CDR1 MNHEY and CDR2 SVGEGT come from the germline V gene. V lost 4 bases, J lost 6 bases, and 9 bases lay in between. This CDR3 reads CASSSSSAGELFF. CDR3 bases: TGTGCCAGCAGTTCTAGCTCGGCCGGGGAGCTGTTTTTT.

The V gene is TRBV5-1, the J gene TRBJ2-1; D gene uncertain. Looked up from germline, CDR1 is SGHRS and CDR2 is YFSETQ. V lost 0 bases to trimming and J lost 5 bases, with 9 bases between them. This CDR3 has 14 amino acids. The CDR3: CASSLAPTNNEQFF. DNA of the CDR3: TGCGCCAGCAGCTTGGCCCCGACCAACAATGAGCAGTTCTTC.

The rearrangement links TRBV6-2 or TRBV6-3 to TRBJ1-5; D unresolved. The CDR3 sequence is 13 residues long. The germline V and J ends were trimmed by 6 bases and 3 bases, with 9 bases remaining between them. CDR1 is MNHEY and CDR2 is SVGEGT in the germline V gene. CDR3 bases: TGTGCCAGCAGCACAAGACTCAATCAGCCCCAGCATTTT. Translated: CASSTRLNQPQHF.

The chain uses TRBV7-2 and TRBJ2-6; a possible D gene is TRBD1 (6 bases). V dropped 8 bases and J dropped 0 bases, with 14 bases sitting between them. Looked up from germline, CDR1 is SGHTA and CDR2 is FQGNSA. This CDR3 has 16 amino acids. In DNA form, the CDR3 reads TGTGCCAGCCGAGGGGGACGGCACTCTGGGGCCAACGTCCTGACTTTC. It is translated as CASRGGRHSGANVLTF.

Only one count was recorded for this clone. The chain is built from TRBV7-2 and TRBJ1-2; 12 nucleotides align to TRBD1. Trimming took 1 base from V and 9 from J; bases not matched to a gene: 6. This CDR3 has 15 amino acids. CDR1 and CDR2 from the germline V gene are SGHTA and FQGNSA. The CDR3 nucleotides are TGTGCCAGCAGCTTAGAAACCGGGACAGGGGGCCGCTACACCTTC. It specifies CASSLETGTGGRYTF.

The DNA of the CDR3 is TGTGCCAGCAGTTCCGAGAGGGGGAGCAATCAGCCCCAGCATTTT. It translates to CASSSERGSNQPQHF. The J gene is TRBJ1-5, the V gene TRBV27; perhaps TRBD1 as D (6 bases). V lost 4 bases to trimming and J lost 1 base, with 11 bases between them. CDR3 size: 15 residues. Germline V lookup: CDR1 MNHEY, CDR2 SMNVEV (reference sequence).

The chain recombines TRBV28 with TRBJ1-2; perhaps TRBD1 as D (5 bases). CDR3 length equals 14 residues. The germline CDR1 and CDR2 sequences are MDHEN and SYDVKM. Trimming shortened V by 3 bases and J by 4 bases, and 12 bases separated the two germline ends. CDR3 loop: CASSLGRVAYGYTF. The CDR3 DNA is TGTGCCAGCAGTTTGGGCAGGGTGGCCTATGGCTACACCTTC.

The rearrangement joins TRBV5-6 to TRBJ2-7, with a tentative D call TRBD2 (5 bases). The germline V gene has CDR1 SGHDT and CDR2 YYEEEE. Between the trimmed V and J ends, which lost 0 bases and 4 bases, there was a span of 8 bases. This CDR3 contains 13 residues. The CDR3: CASSLGGPYEQYF. The CDR3 DNA follows: TGTGCCAGCAGCTTGGGAGGGCCATACGAGCAGTACTTC.

This clone was picked up one time. This chain uses TRBV9 with TRBJ1-2; 7 positions match TRBD1. The germline gives CDR1 SGDLS, CDR2 YYNGEE. CDR3 length: 14 residues. J gave up 7 bases and V 0 bases, and 6 bases lay outside the gene matches. CDR3 amino acids: CASSVEGYRGGYTF. The CDR3 DNA sequence: TGTGCCAGCAGCGTAGAAGGGTACAGGGGTGGCTACACCTTC. Supplemented by reference TRBV9 and TRBJ1-2, the full variable domain reads DSGVTQTPKHLITATGQRVTLRCSPRSGDLSVYWYQQSLDQGLQFLIQYYNGEERAKGNILERFSAQQFPDLHSELNLSSLELGDSALYFCASSVEGYRGGYTFGSGTRLTVV.